This T cell receptor (beta chain) was identified in a study of blood T cells in healthy people across ages (dated by TCRdb to the mid-2010s). Describing the broader study: Template switching captured roughly one uniquely barcoded TCR beta cDNA molecule per two T cells in model experiments. The study analyzed two additional independent replicas of 1 million unique cDNA reads from the same blood draw for two donors, one aged 18 to 29 and one aged 80 or older. To track age-related changes in TCR beta repertoire diversity, the study relied on deep sequencing normalized with unique cDNA molecular identifiers. The donors were divided into four age groups: young (average approximately 15 years), middle-aged (approximately 39), aged (about 60) and long-lived (82). The study at large found these results: As age increased, observed TCR beta diversity per million T cells dropped in a roughly linear way, and a significant reduction was already evident by age roughly 36. Donor CMV infection status was unknown, potentially confounding age-related changes in expanded clonotypes. Compared with the aged group, the long-lived group had more naive CD4+ T cells, fewer expanded clones and increased TCR diversity, a pattern suggesting age selection. Observed TCR beta diversity correlated strongly with the percentage of naive T cells measured by flow cytometry. Because profiling used bulk unsorted PBMCs, naive and antigen-experienced compartments could not be compared conclusively. Estimates of total diversity from one million sequenced T cells were regarded as lower bounds and underestimates.

The library was generated by 5' RACE. The run used an Illumina HiSeq 2500. A second PCR of about 7 to 12 cycles was performed with a sample-barcoded 5' primer and a J-beta primer mix. A template-switch 5' adaptor carrying 12 random nucleotides introduced a unique molecular identifier onto each TCR beta cDNA molecule. At least 3 million CDR3-containing paired-end reads were obtained from each sample. First-strand cDNA was synthesized from all RNA with the Mint cDNA synthesis kit, primed by a TRBC-specific oligonucleotide. Following uracil-DNA glycosylase treatment, a first 18-cycle PCR with universal primers M1SS and BC2_uni_R was performed on all cDNA. The authors' pipeline ran thus. For normalization, 1 million high-quality reads were randomly selected from each sample, with every read carrying a distinct molecular identifier. Instead of being binned into consensus sequences, reads that shared molecular identifiers were thrown out. MiTCR, set to a Q25 quality threshold and the strictest error-elimination algorithm, was used for CDR3 identification, clonotype clustering and error correction. A nonparametric unseen species model with Euler transformation was used to estimate a lower bound on total TCR beta diversity. TCRdb took the public reads, trimmed them with fastp at Q25, ran MiXCR for clone calling and kept in-frame beta chains. Identical CDR3 proteins give one entry, which carries the most common genes and DNA. TCRdb, not the original authors, processed these V and J calls. This sample comprises 450,000 to 600,000 distinct CDR3 sequences, roughly a quarter of them detected only once. The ten biggest clones cover approximately 3.6% of the sample.

This clonotype was found a few times. Its target antigen remains unknown. This may be a read error: a much more frequent sequence differs by one nucleotide. According to the germline V gene, CDR1 reads SGDLS and CDR2 reads YYNGEE. There are 14 amino acids in the CDR3, from cysteine to phenylalanine inclusive. Only the CDR3 DNA is retained, 42 bases long and in frame from the first base. The donors were some 36 Caucasian individuals from Russia, aged roughly 6 to 100 years, who were systemically healthy. Each donor gave around 9.8 milliliters of peripheral blood, collected into EDTA-treated Vacutainer tubes. Ficoll-Paque density-gradient centrifugation was used to isolate PBMCs, with at least 7 million per sample. Total RNA, at least 6 micrograms per sample, was extracted from PBMCs with Trizol reagent. For every donor, flow cytometry on a PBMC aliquot measured the percentage of naive CD45RAhigh/CD27high T cells.

These sequences were also reported in another study, on T cells of mothers and their children. The second study's authors report: Nine systemically healthy Caucasian individuals, comprising three mothers and their six children, were included as donors. cDNA synthesis consumed the entire amount of extracted RNA, loaded at around 1.4 ug RNA in each 15 ul reaction. In the second PCR, the M1S primer added sample barcodes and 2-4 random nucleotides. Over 8 million TCR beta CDR3 reads were obtained for each mother, and 2.5 million to 3 million reads were obtained for each child. TCR recombination output is similarly shaped by thymic selection in related and unrelated pairs, with a minor effect exerted by inherited differences. Normalized repertoire overlap was always found to be slightly, but never significantly, higher in related mother-child pairs than in unrelated mother-child pairs. No persistent microchimeric T cell clones were found, with a detection sensitivity of around 100 clones per million clonotypes. The study used deep NGS to compare TCR beta repertoires of mothers and children, seeking features distinguishing related mother-child pairs from unrelated individuals. On average, the children were approximately 11 +/- 4 years old, while the mothers were about 40 +/- 4 years old. After adapters were ligated using NEBNext reagents, the libraries underwent 100+100 nt paired-end sequencing on an Illumina HiSeq 2000. To prevent cross-contamination, the mother and child libraries were prepared one month apart and sequenced in separate runs. Between 500,000 and 2,000,000 distinct TCR beta clonotypes were identified per donor. Naive TCR beta clonotypes were estimated from low-frequency clonotypes matched to each donor's FACS-determined naive share, without sorting.

The chain links TRBV9 with TRBJ2-1, and 7 bases in between align with TRBD2. The clonotype was recovered from a boy aged 2-15 years in good health. Sequenced sample: blood. The CDR3 protein: CASSARDYRETQHF. The DNA is as follows: TGTGCCAGCAGCGCCCGGGACTACCGAGAGACCCAGCACTTC.